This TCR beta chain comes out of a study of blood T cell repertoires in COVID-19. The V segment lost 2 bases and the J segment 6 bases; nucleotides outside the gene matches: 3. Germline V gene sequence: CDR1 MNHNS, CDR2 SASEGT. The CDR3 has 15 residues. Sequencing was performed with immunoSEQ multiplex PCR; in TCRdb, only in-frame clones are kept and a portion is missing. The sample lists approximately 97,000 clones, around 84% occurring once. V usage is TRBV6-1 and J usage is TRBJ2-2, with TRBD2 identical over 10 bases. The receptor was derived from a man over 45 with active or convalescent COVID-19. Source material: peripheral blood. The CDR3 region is CASSEYSGGPGELFF. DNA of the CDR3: TGTGCCAGCAGTGAATATAGCGGGGGGCCCGGGGAGCTGTTTTTT.